This T cell receptor beta chain stems from a study of cytomegalovirus exposure and HLA in healthy donors. Study at large: Earlier, roughly 120 million unique TCR beta sequences were recovered from about 200 million T cells by an analysis.

60 Vbeta and 13 Jbeta primers were used in PCR. Clones were sequenced by immunoSEQ multiplex PCR, and TCRdb holds only the in-frame ones, with some missing. This table has 150,000 to 200,000 clones, around 78% appearing once. The sequencing sample was made of PBMCs. This receptor was identified in a woman between 45 and 60 years old in good health and CMV-seropositive.

DNA for the CDR3: TGTGCCTGGAGTCGACAGGGTGGGGAAAAACTGTTTTTT. Its translation is CAWSRQGGEKLFF. The chain uses TRBV30 and TRBJ1-4, with TRBD1 matching 7 bases. This CDR3 spans 13 amino acids. CDR1 and CDR2 from the germline V gene are GTSNPN and SVGIG (reference sequence). The ends lost 2 bases at V and 8 bases at J; junction bases unmatched: 5.